Presented here are 32 T cell receptor beta chains from one specimen sequenced in a study of shared clonotypes between healthy human individuals. Some clones are missing from TCRdb's copy, which holds only in-frame ones; the method was immunoSEQ multiplex PCR. The sample lists around 2.5 million clones; 93% were seen once. The sample taken for sequencing was naive CD4+ T cells from PBMCs. Subset denoted: CD45RA+ positively selected. Source of these receptors: a man between 18 and 35 years old in good health. Some clones in this sample may be carry-over from other donors' samples.

The genes are TRBV5-1 and TRBJ1-3; D is ambiguous. The V end was cut by 4 bases, the J end by 4 bases, with 9 bases between. The CDR3 has 13 amino acids. Germline CDR1 is SGHRS and CDR2 is YFSETQ. The CDR3 sequence: CASSLKTGNTIYF. CDR3 sequence (DNA): TGCGCCAGCAGCCTCAAGACAGGAAACACCATATATTTT.

The V call is TRBV2, the J call TRBJ1-2, with D unresolved. The germline gives CDR1 SNHLY, CDR2 FYNNEI. The V and J ends lost 3 bases and 5 bases respectively, with 19 bases between them. The CDR3 loop spans 16 amino acids. CDR3 sequence reads: CASSDLLSNGPYGYTF. Written as DNA, the CDR3 is TGTGCCAGCAGTGATCTACTGTCCAATGGGCCATATGGCTACACCTTC.

This clone was seen just once. The chain links TRBV27 to TRBJ2-1; TRBD2 matches at 9 bases. The ends lost 2 bases at V and 2 bases at J; junction bases unmatched: 7. The CDR3 has 17 residues. Looked up from germline, CDR1 is MNHEY and CDR2 is SMNVEV (reference sequence). Here the CDR3 DNA reads TGTGCCAGCAGTTTACTGGCGGGAGGGCTCCCCTACAATGAGCAGTTCTTC. Translating gives CASSLLAGGLPYNEQFF.

The V gene is TRBV11-2, the J gene TRBJ2-7, with D possibly TRBD2 on 6 matching bases. CDR1 and CDR2 from the germline V gene are SGHAT and FQNNGV. The CDR3 is made up of 15 amino acids. Trimming removed 5 bases at V and 5 bases at J, with 19 bases between. The CDR3 nucleotides read TGTGCCAGCAGCGAGATCGGGAGACGAACCAACGAGCAGTACTTC. Encoded protein: CASSEIGRRTNEQYF.

The V and J genes are TRBV19 and TRBJ2-3; 11 nucleotides align to TRBD2. V lost 9 bases and J lost 4; bases outside the gene matches: 6. This CDR3 is 14 amino acids long. The germline V gene encodes CDR1 LNHDA and CDR2 SQIVND (reference sequence). For the CDR3, the DNA is TGTGCCAGCGGAACTAGCGGGAGACCAGATACGCAGTATTTT. Its translation is CASGTSGRPDTQYF.

The rearrangement joins TRBV19 to TRBJ2-5; 9 bases are shared with TRBD1. CDR1 is LNHDA and CDR2 is SQIVND in the germline V gene (reference sequence). The CDR3 consists of 15 residues. V gave up 4 bases and J gave up 4 bases; unmatched junction bases: 7. CDR3 loop: CASSNGDREGETQYF. DNA for the CDR3: TGTGCCAGTAGTAACGGGGACAGGGAGGGAGAGACCCAGTACTTC.

CDR3 coding DNA: TGTGCCAGCGGACCCTCAAGGAGCCGGACAGGGAGAATGGAGACCCAGTACTTC. Translation gives CASGPSRSRTGRMETQYF. This sequence joins TRBV5-6 and TRBJ2-5, with TRBD1 matching over 8 bases. The germline gives CDR1 SGHDT, CDR2 YYEEEE. The junction had 22 bases not matched to a gene; V was cut back by 7 bases and J by 5 bases. The CDR3 has 18 residues.

V usage is TRBV27 and J usage is TRBJ2-1; TRBD2 might be the D (6 bases). The germline V gene has CDR1 MNHEY and CDR2 SMNVEV (reference sequence). V was clipped by 6 bases and J by 6 bases, with 15 bases between them. The CDR3 is 14 residues long. CDR3 region: CASRPPSGFNEQFF. The DNA for the CDR3 is TGTGCCAGCAGGCCCCCCAGCGGGTTCAATGAGCAGTTCTTC.

The gene calls are TRBV27 and TRBJ2-3, with a possible D match to TRBD2 (5 bases). Germline V gene lookup returns CDR1 MNHEY and CDR2 SMNVEV (reference sequence). V was shortened by 5 bases and J by 5 bases, with 11 bases between the two germline ends. CDR3 length: 13 amino acids. The CDR3 loop is CASSPSRVDTQYF. For the CDR3, the DNA is TGTGCCAGCAGTCCTAGCCGTGTAGATACGCAGTATTTT.

This clone is a singleton in its sample. The chain couples TRBV28 to TRBJ1-4; 7 nucleotides align to TRBD1. Per the germline V gene, CDR1 is MDHEN and CDR2 is SYDVKM. The length of the CDR3 is 14 residues. V shed 6 bases, J shed 5 bases, and the junction held 6 bases outside the gene matches. The CDR3 sequence is CASRWTGSNEKLFF. The CDR3 DNA reads as TGTGCCAGCAGATGGACAGGCTCCAATGAAAAACTGTTTTTT. The full variable domain, completed using reference TRBV28 and TRBJ1-4, is DVKVTQSSRYLVKRTGEKVFLECVQDMDHENMFWYRQDPGLGLRLIYFSYDVKMKEKGDIPEGYSVSREKKERFSLILESASTNQTSMYLCASRWTGSNEKLFFGSGTQLSVL.

This clone was seen a single time. The chain joins TRBV13 to TRBJ2-7; 13 nucleotides align to TRBD2. V dropped 5 bases and J dropped 5; count of bases not matched to a gene: 3. The CDR3 is 14 residues long. From germline, CDR1 is PRHDT and CDR2 FYEKMQ (reference sequence). CDR3 in DNA: TGTGCCAGCAGCCCCGGGACTAGCGGGGACGAGCAGTACTTC. Amino acids: CASSPGTSGDEQYF. Variable domain in full (rest from reference TRBV13 and TRBJ2-7): AAGVIQSPRHLIKEKRETATLKCYPIPRHDTVYWYQQGPGQDPQFLISFYEKMQSDKGSIPDRFSAQQFSDYHSELNMSSLELGDSALYFCASSPGTSGDEQYFGPGTRLTVT.

The rearrangement uses TRBV10-3 and TRBJ2-2; possible D gene TRBD2, 7 bases. V lost 0 bases, J lost 2 bases, and 16 bases lay in between. The germline CDR1 and CDR2 sequences are ENHRY and SYGVKD. The CDR3 runs 18 residues. CDR3 loop: CAISESKGRGANTGELFF. Here the CDR3 DNA reads TGTGCCATCAGTGAGTCGAAAGGTCGGGGGGCAAACACCGGGGAGCTGTTTTTT.

This clone was seen a handful of times. This chain links TRBV7-9 with TRBJ1-1; D unresolved. The CDR3 consists of 12 residues. Germline assignment: CDR1 SEHNR and CDR2 FQNEAQ (reference sequence). The V end was cut by 6 bases, the J end by 9 bases, with 14 bases between. The CDR3 region has the DNA TGTGCCAGCAGTAAGGAGGACGACAAAGCTTTCTTT. This codes for CASSKEDDKAFF.

The genes are TRBV4-3 and TRBJ1-1, with a possible D match to TRBD1 (6 bases). There are 17 residues in the CDR3. V gave up 0 bases and J gave up 3 bases, with 17 bases separating them. Germline V CDR1 and CDR2: LGHNA, YSLEER. For the CDR3, the DNA is TGCGCCAGCAGCCAAGATCTGGCGGGGGGCAGAGACACTGAAGCTTTCTTT. Amino acids: CASSQDLAGGRDTEAFF.

V and J are TRBV30 and TRBJ2-6; D is possibly TRBD2 (6 bases). Germline loops: CDR1 GTSNPN, CDR2 SVGIG (reference sequence). The ends were cut back, 0 bases at V and 0 bases at J, with 15 bases in the middle. CDR3 length: 18 amino acids. CDR3 nucleotide sequence: TGTGCCTGGAGTGTAGTTCGGGGGACCTACTCTGGGGCCAACGTCCTGACTTTC. It specifies CAWSVVRGTYSGANVLTF.

Concerning this clone itself: This CDR3 is also generated by other DNA sequences in the sample. The chain employs TRBV5-1 and TRBJ2-2, with 9 bases lining up with TRBD1. In germline, CDR1 is SGHRS, CDR2 YFSETQ. Germline trimming cut 2 bases from V and 5 bases from J; bases unmatched to any gene: 1. The length of the CDR3 is 14 residues. The CDR3 protein is CASSFGQGTGELFF. The CDR3 DNA is TGCGCCAGCAGCTTTGGACAGGGGACCGGGGAGCTGTTTTTT.

V and J are TRBV5-6 and TRBJ2-1, with D uncertain. This CDR3 spans 16 amino acids. The germline V gene has CDR1 SGHDT and CDR2 YYEEEE. The V and J ends lost 0 bases and 0 bases respectively, with 10 bases between them. Here the CDR3 DNA reads TGTGCCAGCAGCTTGGTTGGCGCTAGCTCCTACAATGAGCAGTTCTTC. As protein: CASSLVGASSYNEQFF.

V usage is TRBV5-6 and J usage is TRBJ2-5; the D is unclear. The CDR3 totals 13 residues. The V end was cut by 0 bases, the J end by 5 bases, with 8 bases between. Germline loops: CDR1 SGHDT, CDR2 YYEEEE. CDR3 residues: CASSLEVLETQYF. In DNA, the CDR3 is TGTGCCAGCAGCTTGGAGGTACTGGAGACCCAGTACTTC.

V usage is TRBV15 and J usage is TRBJ2-3; TRBD2 agrees at 12 bases. In germline, CDR1 is LNHNV, CDR2 YYDKDF (reference sequence). The CDR3 loop spans 17 amino acids. After removal of 3 bases from V and 3 bases from J, the junction contained 7 bases not matched to a gene. This chain's CDR3 is CATSSRLAGVGTDTQYF. As DNA, the CDR3 is TGTGCCACCAGCAGCAGACTAGCGGGAGTAGGGACAGATACGCAGTATTTT.

This clone was observed once. Other DNA sequences in this sample translate to the same CDR3. This CDR3 is CSARGQGEAFF. CDR3 nucleotides: TGCAGTGCTAGAGGACAGGGTGAAGCTTTCTTT. The chain combines TRBV20-1 with TRBJ1-1; TRBD1 matches 7 bases. Trimming at V came to 1 base and at J to 7 bases, leaving 0 bases not matched to a gene. The CDR3 extends over 11 amino acids. Germline lookup yields CDR1 DFQATT and CDR2 SNEGSKA (reference sequence).

Concerning this clone itself: This same CDR3 is encoded by further DNA sequences in the sample. The V and J genes are TRBV7-9 and TRBJ2-2; perhaps D is TRBD1 or TRBD2 (5 bases each). Germline lookup yields CDR1 SEHNR and CDR2 FQNEAQ (reference sequence). The V end was cut by 5 bases, the J end by 6 bases, with 10 bases between. CDR3 length: 13 amino acids. The CDR3 is CASSAQGPGELFF. As DNA, the CDR3 is TGTGCCAGCAGCGCCCAGGGACCCGGGGAGCTGTTTTTT.

This chain uses TRBV27 with TRBJ1-2, with TRBD1 matching 8 bases. Germline loops: CDR1 MNHEY, CDR2 SMNVEV (reference sequence). V lost 6 bases to trimming and J lost 1 base; unmatched junction nucleotides: 10. The CDR3 loop spans 16 amino acids. The CDR3 DNA reads TGTGCCAGCAGCCATCTAAAGACAGGGGTTAACTATGGCTACACCTTC. This sequence encodes CASSHLKTGVNYGYTF.

This sequence joins TRBV9 and TRBJ2-5, with a possible D match to TRBD1 (5 bases). CDR1 SGDLS and CDR2 YYNGEE come from the germline V gene. This CDR3 contains 17 residues. Trimming cost V 0 bases and J 2 bases, with 17 bases left between them. CDR3 region: CASSVVGGAGWQETQYF. DNA for the CDR3: TGTGCCAGCAGCGTAGTGGGTGGGGCAGGGTGGCAAGAGACCCAGTACTTC.

This clone was seen only once. CDR3 sequence (DNA): TGTGCCAGCGGCTCAGATGAGCAGTTCTTC. Its protein product is CASGSDEQFF. The chain links TRBV28 to TRBJ2-1; D is unresolved. Germline values: CDR1 MDHEN, CDR2 SYDVKM. The CDR3 is made up of 10 amino acids. V lost 8 bases and J 8 bases, leaving 7 bases between the germline ends.

The chain links TRBV6-1 to TRBJ2-2; D uncertain. Between the trimmed V and J ends, which lost 0 bases and 2 bases, there was a span of 10 bases. Germline-derived CDR1 and CDR2 are MNHNS and SASEGT. The length of the CDR3 is 16 residues. The CDR3 protein is CASSEAPGPNTGELFF. Here the CDR3 DNA reads TGTGCCAGCAGTGAAGCGCCGGGCCCTAACACCGGGGAGCTGTTTTTT.

The chain combines TRBV18 with TRBJ2-5; D unresolved. V was cut by 1 base and J by 3 bases, with 12 bases left in between. The CDR3 has 15 residues. In germline, CDR1 is KGHSH, CDR2 LQKENI. CDR3 in amino acids: CASSPRLTAEETQYF. CDR3 in DNA: TGTGCCAGCTCACCACGTCTGACGGCTGAAGAGACCCAGTACTTC. Supplemented by reference TRBV18 and TRBJ2-5, the full variable domain reads NAGVMQNPRHLVRRRGQEARLRCSPMKGHSHVYWYRQLPEEGLKFMVYLQKENIIDESGMPKERFSAEFPKEGPSILRIQQVVRGDSAAYFCASSPRLTAEETQYFGPGTRLLVL.

The table lists this clone with a count of one. The chain combines TRBV6-5 with TRBJ2-2; D remains ambiguous. CDR1 and CDR2 from the germline V gene are MNHEY and SVGAGI. The CDR3 runs 13 residues. The germline V and J ends were trimmed by 7 bases and 4 bases, with 10 bases remaining between them. The CDR3 nucleotides are TGTGCCAGCATCATACCAGGCACCGGGGAGCTGTTTTTT. Its protein product is CASIIPGTGELFF.

This sequence joins TRBV18 and TRBJ2-6; D may match TRBD1 or TRBD2 (6 bases each). The germline V gene has CDR1 KGHSH and CDR2 LQKENI. V lost 6 bases and J 2 bases, leaving 20 bases between the germline ends. The CDR3 covers 18 residues. The DNA of the CDR3 is TGTGCCAGCTCCCGGGGACTCGGTGCAGGGGCTGGGGCCAACGTCCTGACTTTC. The encoded protein is CASSRGLGAGAGANVLTF.

This clone was seen a handful of times. Other DNA sequences within the sample encode an identical CDR3. The chain uses TRBV5-1 and TRBJ2-3, with D unresolved. Per germline, CDR1 SGHRS and CDR2 YFSETQ. Trimming removed 2 bases at V and 1 base at J, with 8 bases between. The CDR3 is 14 amino acids. The CDR3 nucleotides read TGCGCCAGCAGCTTTTTCGGCGGCACAGATACGCAGTATTTT. Translation: CASSFFGGTDTQYF.

The rearrangement joins TRBV9 to TRBJ2-3; 7 bases align to TRBD1. Germline CDR1 is SGDLS and CDR2 is YYNGEE. The CDR3 is 17 amino acids. After removal of 3 bases from V and 0 bases from J, the junction contained 10 bases not matched to a gene. DNA for the CDR3: TGTGCCAGCAGCGCCCCAGGGGGAGAAACTAGCACAGATACGCAGTATTTT. Translated: CASSAPGGETSTDTQYF.

This chain uses TRBV4-2 with TRBJ2-1, with D perhaps given as TRBD1 or TRBD2 (5 bases each). The CDR3 totals 16 residues. Germline V gene sequence: CDR1 LGHNA, CDR2 YNFKEQ. Between the trimmed V and J ends, which lost 0 bases and 2 bases, there was a span of 11 bases. The DNA for the CDR3 is TGTGCCAGCAGCCAAGAACCCCGGGGACCCTACAATGAGCAGTTCTTC. Translating it yields CASSQEPRGPYNEQFF.

In DNA form, the CDR3 reads TGTGCCAGCAGCGTGACTAGCGGGAGAGCTGATACGCAGTATTTT. Its protein product is CASSVTSGRADTQYF. The chain joins TRBV9 to TRBJ2-3, with 12 bases that match TRBD2. CDR1 and CDR2 from the germline V gene are SGDLS and YYNGEE. The CDR3 totals 15 residues. J gave up 6 bases and V 2 bases, and 4 bases lay outside the gene matches.